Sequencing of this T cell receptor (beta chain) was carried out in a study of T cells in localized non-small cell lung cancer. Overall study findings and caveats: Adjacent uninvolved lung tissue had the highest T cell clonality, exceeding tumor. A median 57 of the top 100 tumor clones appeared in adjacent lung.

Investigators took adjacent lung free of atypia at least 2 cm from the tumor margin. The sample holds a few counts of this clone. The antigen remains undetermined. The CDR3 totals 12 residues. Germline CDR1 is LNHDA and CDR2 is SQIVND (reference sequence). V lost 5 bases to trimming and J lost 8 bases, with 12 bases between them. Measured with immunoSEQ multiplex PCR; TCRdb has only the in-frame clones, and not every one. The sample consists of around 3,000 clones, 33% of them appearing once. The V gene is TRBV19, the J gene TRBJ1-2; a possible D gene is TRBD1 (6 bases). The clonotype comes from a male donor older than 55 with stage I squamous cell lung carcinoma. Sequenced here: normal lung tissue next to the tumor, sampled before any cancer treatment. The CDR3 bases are TGTGCCAGTAGTTCCTCAGGGGCAGGCTACACCTTC. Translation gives CASSSSGAGYTF.